The 10 T cell receptor beta chains below come from one sample, sequenced in a study of T-cell memory formation after mild COVID-19. TCRdb re-analysed the 5' RACE reads in MiXCR, keeping a single row per CDR3 protein. The sample yields 250,000 to 300,000 distinct CDR3 sequences, 15% to 20% seen once. Input material: PBMCs or a T cell subset sorted from them (not recorded which). These receptors were taken from a man aged 18 to 30 who had mild COVID-19 (a few samples of this study predate the infection). Cell type and time point are not known.

This clonotype has more than one count but fewer than ten. The genes are TRBV15 and TRBJ2-7; D unclear. This CDR3 spans 14 amino acids. From germline, CDR1 is LNHNV and CDR2 YYDKDF (reference sequence). Trimming removed 9 bases from V and 0 bases from J, with 15 bases in between. The CDR3 loop reads CATTDTLSSYEQYF. CDR3 nucleotides: TGTGCCACTACTGATACGCTAAGCTCCTACGAGCAGTACTTC.

This clonotype was recorded many times. V gene TRBV7-9 combines with J gene TRBJ2-7; the D gene is possibly TRBD1 (7 bases). Germline V gives CDR1 SEHNR, CDR2 FQNEAQ (reference sequence). There are 15 residues in the CDR3. V was trimmed by 6 bases and J by 4 bases, leaving 19 bases between them. For the CDR3, the DNA is TGTGCCAGCAGTTCGACTAGGGACAGCTTATACGAGCAGTACTTC. Its protein is CASSSTRDSLYEQYF.

The chain joins TRBV28 to TRBJ2-1, with TRBD1 matching 7 bases. J gave up 3 bases and V 6 bases, and 8 bases lay outside the gene matches. The CDR3 loop spans 15 amino acids. Looked up from germline, CDR1 is MDHEN and CDR2 is SYDVKM. CDR3 DNA: TGTGCCAGCAGCCCGACAGGGACCCTCTACAATGAGCAGTTCTTC. It is translated as CASSPTGTLYNEQFF.

This clonotype was seen a handful of times. J is TRBJ1-4 and V is TRBV6-5, with 8 bases matching TRBD1. Germline V gene lookup returns CDR1 MNHEY and CDR2 SVGAGI. After removal of 0 bases from V and 7 bases from J, the junction contained 7 bases not matched to a gene. CDR3 length equals 16 residues. The CDR3 sequence is CASSYSRTGWGEKLFF. DNA for the CDR3: TGTGCCAGCAGTTACTCGCGGACAGGGTGGGGTGAAAAACTGTTTTTT.

Details on this clonotype: A read error may explain this, as a much larger clone is one base away. The CDR3 DNA reads as TGTGCCAGCAGCTTCCACCAGGGGAAGTCCGGGGAGCTGTTTTTT. This translates into CASSFHQGKSGELFF. The rearrangement links TRBV7-9 to TRBJ2-2, with D possibly TRBD1 on 6 matching bases. Trimming took off 3 bases at V and 6 bases at J, with 14 bases between the two ends. The CDR3 sequence is 15 residues long. Per the germline V gene, CDR1 is SEHNR and CDR2 is FQNEAQ (reference sequence).

The CDR3 sequence is CASSLRRDVNEQFF. In DNA form, the CDR3 reads TGTGCCAGCAGCTTACGCAGGGATGTGAATGAGCAGTTCTTC. This sequence joins TRBV7-6 and TRBJ2-1; possible D gene TRBD1, 5 bases. V was trimmed by 2 bases and J by 7 bases, leaving 12 bases between them. Germline CDR1 is SGHVS and CDR2 is FNYEAQ. The CDR3 length is 14 residues.

There are many counts of this clonotype. A much larger clone is a single base away; this may be a read error. The rearrangement links TRBV6-5 to TRBJ2-1; D not certain. Trimming took off 6 bases at V and 6 bases at J, with 6 bases between the two ends. The length of the CDR3 is 11 residues. Germline V CDR1 and CDR2: MNHEY, SVGAGI. The CDR3 reads CASRLGNEQFF. The CDR3 coding sequence is TGTGCCAGCAGATTGGGCAATGAGCAGTTCTTC.

This clonotype has at least ten counts. The rearrangement uses TRBV19 and TRBJ2-2; D tentatively fits TRBD1 or TRBD2 (5 bases each). V was pared by 2 bases and J by 3 bases, with 7 bases between. This CDR3 has 14 residues. CDR1 is LNHDA, CDR2 SQIVND, per germline (reference sequence). CDR3 sequence (DNA): TGTGCCAGTAGTATATGGGGGTACACCGGGGAGCTGTTTTTT. It specifies CASSIWGYTGELFF.

The V gene is TRBV7-2, the J gene TRBJ1-1; 10 bases agree with TRBD1. After removal of 3 bases from V and 4 bases from J, the junction contained 5 bases not matched to a gene. In germline, CDR1 is SGHTA, CDR2 FQGNSA. This CDR3 contains 15 residues. The CDR3 nucleotides are TGTGCCAGCAGCTTGATGGACAGGGGGAGCACTGAAGCTTTCTTT. Residues: CASSLMDRGSTEAFF.

The chain joins TRBV7-2 to TRBJ1-1; D is unclear. The V gene lost 1 base and the J gene lost 1 base, with 16 bases spanning the gap. In germline, CDR1 is SGHTA, CDR2 FQGNSA. This CDR3 is built from 17 residues. The CDR3 coding sequence is TGTGCCAGCAGCTTAGAGGCGGCGGGGTTTTGGAACACTGAAGCTTTCTTT. It codes for CASSLEAAGFWNTEAFF.